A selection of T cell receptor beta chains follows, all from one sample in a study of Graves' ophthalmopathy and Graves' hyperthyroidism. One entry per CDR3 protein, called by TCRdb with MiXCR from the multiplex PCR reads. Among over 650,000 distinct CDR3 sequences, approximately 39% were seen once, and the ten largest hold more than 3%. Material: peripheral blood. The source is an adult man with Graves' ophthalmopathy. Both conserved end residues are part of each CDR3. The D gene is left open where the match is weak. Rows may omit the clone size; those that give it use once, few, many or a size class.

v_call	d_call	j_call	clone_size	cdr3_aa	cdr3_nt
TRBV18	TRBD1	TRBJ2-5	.	CASSRDSFIETQYF	TGTGCCAGCTCCCGGGACAGCTTCATTGAGACCCAGTACTTC
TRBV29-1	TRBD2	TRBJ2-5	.	CSVGLAGHQETQYF	TGCAGCGTTGGACTAGCGGGCCACCAAGAGACCCAGTACTTC
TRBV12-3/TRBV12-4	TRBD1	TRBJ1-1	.	CASSFWTGRNTEAFF	TGTGCCAGCAGTTTCTGGACAGGGCGGAACACTGAAGCTTTCTTT
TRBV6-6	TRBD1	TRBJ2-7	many	CASSSWTGNYEQYF	TGTGCCAGCAGTTCATGGACAGGGAACTACGAGCAGTACTTC
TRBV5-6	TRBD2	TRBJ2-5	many	CASSLIGVAGFQETQYF	TGTGCCAGCAGCTTGATTGGGGTAGCGGGGTTCCAAGAGACCCAGTACTTC
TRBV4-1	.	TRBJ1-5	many	CASSQEKGWGQPQHF	TGCGCCAGCAGCCAAGAGAAGGGTTGGGGGCAGCCCCAGCATTTT
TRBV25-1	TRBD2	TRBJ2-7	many	CASSGLAGRYEQYF	TGTGCCAGCAGTGGTCTAGCGGGGAGGTACGAGCAGTACTTC
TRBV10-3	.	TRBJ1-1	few	CASSAQGPNTEAFF	TGTGCCAGCAGTGCCCAGGGCCCTAACACTGAAGCTTTCTTT
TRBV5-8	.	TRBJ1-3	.	CASSSAQGLYGNTIYF	TGTGCCAGCAGCTCAGCCCAGGGGTTGTACGGAAACACCATATATTTT
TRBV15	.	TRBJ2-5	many	CATSARVQETQYF	TGTGCCACCAGCGCAAGGGTTCAAGAGACCCAGTACTTC
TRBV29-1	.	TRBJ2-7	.	CSLVDKYEQYF	TGCAGCTTAGTGGACAAATACGAGCAGTACTTC
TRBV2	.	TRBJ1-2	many	CASSEEGADYGYTF	TGTGCCAGCAGTGAGGAGGGAGCTGACTATGGCTACACCTTC
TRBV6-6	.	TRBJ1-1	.	CASSYLGRENTEAFF	TGTGCCAGCAGTTACTTGGGCAGGGAGAACACTGAAGCTTTCTTT
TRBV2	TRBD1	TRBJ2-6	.	CASADRGGANVLTF	TGTGCCAGCGCAGACAGGGGAGGGGCCAACGTCCTGACTTTC
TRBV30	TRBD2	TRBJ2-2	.	CAWSTGLANGELFF	TGTGCCTGGAGCACGGGACTAGCCAACGGGGAGCTGTTTTTT
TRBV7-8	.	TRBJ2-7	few	CASSQLQGSYEQYF	TGCGCCAGCAGCCAGTTACAGGGCTCCTACGAGCAGTACTTC
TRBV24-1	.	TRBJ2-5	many	CATSDGHFSQETQYF	TGTGCCACCAGTGATGGACACTTCTCTCAAGAGACCCAGTACTTC
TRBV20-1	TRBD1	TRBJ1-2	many	CSAGTGMNGYTF	TGCAGTGCCGGGACAGGGATGAATGGCTACACCTTC
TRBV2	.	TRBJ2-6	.	CASSEAGDNVLTF	TGTGCCAGCAGTGAAGCAGGAGACAACGTCCTGACTTTC
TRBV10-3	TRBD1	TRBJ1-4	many	CAISESTGGREKLFF	TGTGCCATCAGTGAATCGACAGGGGGAAGGGAAAAACTGTTTTTT
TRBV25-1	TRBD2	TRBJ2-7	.	CASSPLSGGGYEQYF	TGTGCCAGCTCACCTTTGTCGGGAGGGGGTTACGAGCAGTACTTC
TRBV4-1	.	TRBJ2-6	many	CASSHAPRYRGANVLTF	TGCGCCAGCAGCCATGCTCCCAGGTATCGTGGGGCCAACGTCCTGACTTTC
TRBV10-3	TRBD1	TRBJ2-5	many	CATTLGRGKETQYF	TGTGCCACTACGTTGGGCAGGGGGAAAGAGACCCAGTACTTC
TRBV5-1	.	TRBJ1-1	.	CASSSKRGLMNTEAFF	TGCGCCAGCAGCTCCAAGCGAGGCCTCATGAACACTGAAGCTTTCTTT
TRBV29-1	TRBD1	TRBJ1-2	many	CSVTGGVGGYTF	TGCAGCGTGACAGGGGGCGTCGGGGGCTACACCTTC